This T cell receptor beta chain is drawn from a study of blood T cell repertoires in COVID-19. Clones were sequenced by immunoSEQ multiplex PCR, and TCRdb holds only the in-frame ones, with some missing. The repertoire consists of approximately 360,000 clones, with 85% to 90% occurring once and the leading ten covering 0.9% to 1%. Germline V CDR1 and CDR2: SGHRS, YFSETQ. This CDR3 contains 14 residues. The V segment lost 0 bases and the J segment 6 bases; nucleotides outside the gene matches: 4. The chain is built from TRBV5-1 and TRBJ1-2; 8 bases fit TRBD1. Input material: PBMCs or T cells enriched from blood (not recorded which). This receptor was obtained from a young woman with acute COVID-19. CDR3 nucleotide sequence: TGCGCCAGCAGCTTGGCGGACAGGGCCGATGGCTACACCTTC. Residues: CASSLADRADGYTF.